This is a list of T cell receptor beta chains from one sample in a study of metastatic and nonmetastatic thyroid tumors. TCRdb used MiXCR to call clones anew from the PCR reads. The top ten hold roughly 31% of the sample, which has tens of thousands of clones, more than 25% seen once. The sequencing input was blood. These receptors all come from a female donor with papillary thyroid cancer or a benign thyroid nodule (not recorded which). Some clones in this sample may be carry-over from other donors' samples. Both conserved end residues are part of each CDR3. The order of the fields is V gene, J gene, clone size, D gene, CDR3 protein, CDR3 DNA. D genes are given only for firm matches. Only part of the rows carry a size: once, few, many, or a class if the clone is expanded.

TRBV12-3/TRBV12-4	TRBJ2-1	medium-sized	.	CASSLGPTKSNEQFF	TGTGCCAGCAGTTTAGGTCCTACAAAATCAAATGAGCAGTTCTTC
TRBV6-1	TRBJ1-2	few	.	CASSRQDSNGYTF	TGTGCCAGCAGTCGACAGGACTCTAATGGCTACACCTTC
TRBV12-3/TRBV12-4	TRBJ2-5	.	.	CASSPPGIETQYF	TGTGCCAGCAGTCCGCCCGGGATCGAGACCCAGTACTTC
TRBV6-1	TRBJ1-4	many	.	CASSEAGFWSSENEKLFF	TGTGCCAGCAGTGAAGCGGGCTTCTGGAGTAGCGAGAATGAAAAACTGTTTTTT
TRBV12-3/TRBV12-4	TRBJ2-7	.	.	CASSPDRNEQYF	TGTGCCAGCAGTCCGGACAGAAACGAGCAGTACTTC
TRBV27	TRBJ2-3	.	TRBD2	CASSSILAGYTDTQYF	TGTGCCAGCAGTTCGATTCTAGCGGGTTACACAGATACGCAGTATTTT
TRBV3-1	TRBJ2-3	.	.	CASSQGPSTDTQYF	TGTGCCAGCAGCCAGGGGCCCTCCACAGATACGCAGTATTTT
TRBV3-1	TRBJ2-5	.	.	CVSGVRDTLAETQYF	TGTGTCAGCGGCGTCCGGGACACCCTCGCGGAGACCCAGTACTTC
TRBV6-1	TRBJ2-3	few	TRBD2	CASRSGVLDTQYF	TGTGCCAGCAGAAGCGGGGTGTTGGATACGCAGTATTTT
TRBV6-5	TRBJ2-2	medium-sized	.	CASSYRGAGGGTGELFF	TGTGCCAGCAGTTACCGGGGGGCAGGGGGCGGCACCGGGGAGCTGTTTTTT
TRBV19	TRBJ1-4	.	.	CASSEPGGEKLFF	TGTGCCAGTAGTGAGCCTGGGGGAGAAAAACTGTTTTTT
TRBV6-6	TRBJ2-2	few	TRBD1	CASSYSRRGPGELFF	TGTGCCAGCAGTTACTCGAGAAGGGGGCCCGGGGAGCTGTTTTTT
TRBV6-1	TRBJ2-1	few	TRBD1	CASKVRGQGGNEQFF	TGTGCCAGCAAAGTGAGGGGACAGGGGGGAAATGAGCAGTTCTTC
TRBV30	TRBJ2-2	few	.	CAWKVAGELFF	TGTGCCTGGAAAGTCGCCGGGGAGCTGTTTTTT
TRBV2	TRBJ2-1	.	TRBD2	CASSDRLADYNEQFF	TGTGCCAGCAGTGATCGGCTAGCGGACTACAATGAGCAGTTCTTC
TRBV7-2	TRBJ1-3	.	.	CASSLRGTGNTIYF	TGTGCCAGCAGCTTACGAGGAACTGGAAACACCATATATTTT
TRBV6-1	TRBJ2-1	.	.	CASSHGAVESNEQFF	TGTGCCAGCAGCCATGGGGCTGTAGAGAGTAATGAGCAGTTCTTC
TRBV20-1	TRBJ2-7	.	TRBD2	CSALGEGRYEQYF	TGCAGTGCTTTAGGGGAGGGGCGCTACGAGCAGTACTTC
TRBV6-1	TRBJ1-1	few	.	CASSPTAGEAFF	TGTGCCAGCAGCCCTACGGCCGGGGAAGCTTTCTTT
TRBV5-1	TRBJ2-2	.	TRBD2	CASSLLAGDRTGELFF	TGCGCCAGCAGCTTGCTAGCGGGGGACAGGACCGGGGAGCTGTTTTTT
TRBV24-1	TRBJ2-1	.	.	CATSPLGRNEQFF	TGTGCCACCAGTCCCCTAGGTAGAAATGAGCAGTTCTTC
TRBV7-9	TRBJ1-5	many	.	CASSLVGDQPQHF	TGTGCCAGCAGCTTAGTAGGGGATCAGCCCCAGCATTTT
TRBV6-6	TRBJ1-5	few	.	CASSYSDSGQRQPQHF	TGTGCCAGCAGTTACTCGGATTCAGGGCAGCGGCAGCCCCAGCATTTT
TRBV12-3/TRBV12-4	TRBJ2-2	few	.	CASSLFAGTGELFF	TGTGCCAGCAGCCTCTTCGCCGGCACCGGGGAGCTGTTTTTT
TRBV25-1	TRBJ2-2	many	.	CASAAGDELFF	TGTGCCAGCGCGGCCGGGGACGAGCTGTTTTTT
TRBV15	TRBJ2-1	few	.	CATSREREYSSYNEQFF	TGTGCCACCAGCAGAGAACGGGAGTATAGCTCCTACAATGAGCAGTTCTTC
TRBV28	TRBJ2-1	.	TRBD2	CAGGVGARGVNEQFF	TGTGCCGGGGGGGTTGGGGCGCGAGGGGTAAATGAGCAGTTCTTC
TRBV2	TRBJ2-5	many	TRBD2	CASSESGTREETQYF	TGTGCCAGCAGTGAATCCGGGACTAGGGAAGAGACCCAGTACTTC
TRBV11-2	TRBJ2-7	few	.	CASSLNKGKNPYEQYF	TGTGCCAGCAGCTTAAATAAGGGGAAGAACCCCTACGAGCAGTACTTC
TRBV12-3/TRBV12-4	TRBJ1-1	few	.	CASSFEGLNTEAFF	TGTGCCAGCAGTTTCGAGGGGCTGAACACTGAAGCTTTCTTT
TRBV5-1	TRBJ2-7	.	.	CASSPRQVPGEQYF	TGCGCCAGCAGCCCCAGACAGGTCCCCGGGGAGCAGTACTTC
TRBV24-1	TRBJ1-6	once	TRBD1	CATSDRPWDSVGSPLHF	TGTGCCACCAGTGACCGCCCCTGGGACAGTGTTGGTTCACCCCTCCACTTT
TRBV11-3	TRBJ1-2	.	.	CASRFGSNYGYTF	TGTGCCAGCAGGTTCGGATCTAATTATGGCTACACCTTC
TRBV6-4	TRBJ2-3	many	.	CASSEGQSFDTQYF	TGTGCCAGCAGTGAGGGGCAAAGCTTCGATACGCAGTATTTT
TRBV6-1	TRBJ1-2	.	TRBD1	CASSAADRGYGYTF	TGTGCCAGCAGTGCCGCTGACAGGGGGTATGGCTACACCTTC
TRBV19	TRBJ1-3	few	TRBD1	CASSIQGAAGNTIYF	TGTGCCAGTAGTATCCAGGGGGCAGCTGGAAACACCATATATTTT
TRBV7-6	TRBJ2-1	many	.	CASSPESVGDEQFF	TGTGCCAGCAGCCCGGAATCGGTTGGGGATGAGCAGTTCTTC
TRBV25-1	TRBJ2-7	few	.	CASSESGRDFSYEQYF	TGTGCCAGCAGTGAATCTGGTAGGGACTTCTCCTACGAGCAGTACTTC
TRBV20-1	TRBJ1-5	many	.	CSVSGGDQPQHF	TGCAGTGTTAGCGGGGGCGATCAGCCCCAGCATTTT
TRBV30	TRBJ2-7	many	.	CAWSVTTSPRPYF	TGTGCCTGGAGTGTAACTACTAGCCCCCGACCGTACTTC
TRBV19	TRBJ2-7	many	.	CASSPLQGGEQYF	TGTGCCAGTAGTCCCCTACAGGGTGGCGAGCAGTACTTC